This passage covers 21 T cell receptor beta chains from one sample sequenced in a study of regulatory T cells in long-lasting Graves disease. Documented time point: persistent/refractory GD, antithyroid drugs over 5 years with positive TRAb. Following extraction of RNA from PBMCs, that RNA was used to make the TCR library. With iRepertoire HTBI primers and Arm-PCR of CDR3 regions, TCR beta libraries were built. TCRdb re-derived calls from the multiplex PCR reads in MiXCR, one entry per CDR3 protein. The sample carries approximately 400,000 distinct CDR3 sequences, around 23% recorded once. The sample here was peripheral blood mononuclear cells (PBMCs), taken when the disease was refractory, from a patient treated with antithyroid drugs. Every receptor here comes from a woman aged 40 to 50 with Graves disease.

This clonotype occurred a few times. The CDR3 is CASSFSLLGTGTEAFF. The CDR3 nucleotides read TGTGCCAGTAGTTTCTCCCTCCTCGGGACGGGCACTGAAGCTTTCTTT. This chain links TRBV19 with TRBJ1-1; a weak D match, TRBD1 (5 bases). CDR1 LNHDA and CDR2 SQIVND come from the germline V gene (reference sequence). V lost 5 bases, J lost 4 bases, and 20 bases lay in between. The CDR3 is made up of 16 amino acids.

V is TRBV19 and J is TRBJ1-1, with 7 bases identical to TRBD1. The germline V gene encodes CDR1 LNHDA and CDR2 SQIVND (reference sequence). CDR3 length: 14 amino acids. The V segment lost 6 bases and the J segment 6 bases; nucleotides outside the gene matches: 10. The CDR3 DNA is TGTGCCAGTAGAACTAGGGGGCTTTTGGCTGAAGCTTTCTTT. Its protein is CASRTRGLLAEAFF.

The chain has TRBV19 and TRBJ1-2; D gene uncertain. CDR3 length: 19 residues. With 2 bases removed from V and 2 bases from J, the gap between germline ends came to 24 bases. The germline V gene encodes CDR1 LNHDA and CDR2 SQIVND (reference sequence). Written as DNA, the CDR3 is TGTGCCAGTAGTATAAGGTTGAGACTCGGGCTGAGGTCGAACTATGGCTACACCTTC. It encodes CASSIRLRLGLRSNYGYTF.

This clonotype has ten or more counts. The gene calls are TRBV19 and TRBJ2-5, with D possibly matching TRBD1 (5 bases). This CDR3 is built from 14 residues. Germline V gene sequence: CDR1 LNHDA, CDR2 SQIVND (reference sequence). Trimming removed 5 bases at V and 3 bases at J, with 13 bases between. The CDR3 bases are TGTGCCAGTAGTGGAGTCGACAGAAAAGAGACCCAGTACTTC. Encoded protein: CASSGVDRKETQYF.

This clonotype was observed a few times. The chain links TRBV10-2 to TRBJ2-7; D call uncertain. V was pared by 5 bases and J by 3 bases, with 14 bases between. There are 14 residues in the CDR3. Germline V CDR1 and CDR2: WSHSY, SAAADI. CDR3 region: CASSPGFPDYEQYF. The CDR3 region has the DNA TGCGCCAGCAGTCCCGGTTTCCCCGACTACGAGCAGTACTTC.

This clonotype has a count of ten or more. V usage is TRBV28 and J usage is TRBJ2-7; D is possibly TRBD1 or TRBD2 (6 bases each). V lost 2 bases and J lost 5, with 19 bases in between. From germline, CDR1 is MDHEN and CDR2 SYDVKM. There are 16 residues in the CDR3. The CDR3 is CASSLLFGGAPHEQYF. In nucleotides, the CDR3 is TGTGCCAGCAGTTTACTTTTCGGGGGCGCCCCCCACGAGCAGTACTTC.

This clonotype occurred many times. This chain uses TRBV28 with TRBJ2-5; a weak D match, TRBD1 (6 bases). Trimming removed 5 bases from V and 0 bases from J, with 13 bases in between. The CDR3 consists of 15 residues. Germline loops: CDR1 MDHEN, CDR2 SYDVKM. CDR3 amino acids: CASSPGHKYQETQYF. The CDR3, as DNA: TGTGCCAGCAGTCCGGGACATAAGTACCAAGAGACCCAGTACTTC.

In its sample, this clonotype was seen a few times. This chain links TRBV7-9 with TRBJ2-2, with 10 bases that match TRBD2. Germline CDR1 reads SEHNR; CDR2 reads FQNEAQ (reference sequence). Trimming cost V 5 bases and J 6 bases; bases outside gene matches: 6. The CDR3 has 15 amino acids. CDR3 in amino acids: CASSPSGRASGELFF. CDR3 coding DNA: TGTGCCAGCAGCCCCAGCGGGAGGGCCTCCGGGGAGCTGTTTTTT.

This clonotype appeared many times. The J gene is TRBJ1-6, the V gene TRBV28; D remains ambiguous. With 4 bases removed from V and 3 bases from J, the gap between germline ends came to 10 bases. The CDR3 totals 15 residues. Germline-derived CDR1 and CDR2 are MDHEN and SYDVKM. The CDR3 loop is CASSSVSHYNSPLHF. CDR3 bases: TGTGCCAGCAGTTCGGTCAGTCACTATAATTCACCCCTCCACTTT.

The chain has TRBV6-2 or TRBV6-3 and TRBJ2-3, with 7 positions matching TRBD1. Germline V CDR1 and CDR2: MNHEY, SVGEGT. The CDR3 totals 18 residues. V shed 6 bases, J shed 2 bases, and the junction held 17 bases outside the gene matches. The CDR3 DNA sequence: TGTGCCAGCAGGGACACCCCCTGGACAGGTTTCTTCACAGATACGCAGTATTTT. It specifies CASRDTPWTGFFTDTQYF.

This clonotype was detected ten times or more. J is TRBJ2-5 and V is TRBV20-1; unclear D gene. Germline CDR1 and CDR2: DFQATT and SNEGSKA (reference sequence). The CDR3 runs to 14 residues. Between the trimmed V and J ends, which lost 3 bases and 1 base, there was a span of 12 bases. CDR3 nucleotide sequence: TGCAGTGCTAGGAACAGCCGTTTCCAAGAGACCCAGTACTTC. Translating gives CSARNSRFQETQYF.

This clonotype was counted ten times or more. This rearrangement joins TRBV6-1 to TRBJ2-7; 7 bases are a match to TRBD2. Germline loops: CDR1 MNHNS, CDR2 SASEGT. CDR3 size: 14 residues. J lost 0 bases, V lost 6 bases, and 5 bases had no gene match. CDR3 in amino acids: CASRTGGSSYEQYF. CDR3 coding DNA: TGTGCCAGCAGAACCGGGGGGTCCTCCTACGAGCAGTACTTC.

This sequence joins TRBV30 and TRBJ1-1; 9 bases agree with TRBD1. CDR1 is GTSNPN and CDR2 is SVGIG in the germline V gene (reference sequence). With 5 bases clipped from V and 5 bases from J, the junction kept 6 bases outside the gene matches. The CDR3 has 13 residues. DNA of the CDR3: TGTGCCTGGCATAACAGGGGGCGAACTGAAGCTTTCTTT. This encodes CAWHNRGRTEAFF.

This clonotype was found a few times. This sequence joins TRBV11-2 and TRBJ2-3, with TRBD2 identical over 9 bases. Per the germline V gene, CDR1 is SGHAT and CDR2 is FQNNGV. The CDR3 runs 17 residues. V lost 5 bases to trimming and J lost 5 bases; unmatched junction nucleotides: 14. CDR3 region: CASSPREGLARKDTQYF. CDR3 bases: TGTGCCAGCAGCCCTCGGGAAGGACTAGCGAGGAAAGATACGCAGTATTTT. The whole variable domain, remainder taken from reference TRBV11-2 and TRBJ2-3, is EAGVAQSPRYKIIEKRQSVAFWCNPISGHATLYWYQQILGQGPKLLIQFQNNGVVDDSQLPKDRFSAERLKGVDSTLKIQPAKLEDSAVYLCASSPREGLARKDTQYFGPGTRLTVL.

The genes are TRBV4-1 and TRBJ2-5; D is possibly TRBD1 or TRBD2 (5 bases each). The CDR3 runs to 16 residues. Trimming took off 0 bases at V and 2 bases at J, with 13 bases between the two ends. Per the germline V gene, CDR1 is MGHRA and CDR2 is YSYEKL. CDR3 DNA: TGCGCCAGCAGCCAAGAATCCGGGACGCTACAAGAGACCCAGTACTTC. Its protein product is CASSQESGTLQETQYF.

Details on this clonotype: Possible read error: a much larger clone is one base away. This rearrangement joins TRBV12-3 or TRBV12-4 to TRBJ2-7; D remains unclear. This CDR3 has 14 amino acids. The DNA for the CDR3 is TGTACCAGCAGTTTAGGCACTGCCCTATACGAGCAGTACTTC. This translates into CTSSLGTALYEQYF.

The chain is built from TRBV6-5 and TRBJ2-5, with 7 positions matching TRBD1. The CDR3 extends over 15 amino acids. The trim removed 2 bases at V and 5 bases at J, leaving 8 bases unmatched. Looked up from germline, CDR1 is MNHEY and CDR2 is SVGAGI. The CDR3 spells CASSYHTGVAETQYF. In DNA form, the CDR3 reads TGTGCCAGCAGTTACCACACAGGGGTGGCGGAGACCCAGTACTTC.

On this clonotype: This sequence may be a read error, since a much larger clone differs from it by one base. The V and J genes are TRBV7-2 and TRBJ1-1; D gene uncertain. Germline V lookup: CDR1 SGHTA, CDR2 FQGNSA. The length of the CDR3 is 14 residues. The V end lost 5 bases, the J end lost 3 bases, and 13 bases lay between the germline ends. CDR3 DNA: TGTGCCAGCAGCAGTCAAATGTTGGACACTGAAGCTTTCTTT. Translated, it gives CASSSQMLDTEAFF. Complete variable domain (other parts from reference TRBV7-2 and TRBJ1-1): GAGVSQSPSNKVTEKGKDVELRCDPISGHTALYWYRQSLGQGLEFLIYFQGNSAPDKSGLPSDRFSAERTGGSVSTLTIQRTQQEDSAVYLCASSSQMLDTEAFFGQGTRLTVV.

With regard to this clonotype: Sequence at one end of the junction differs from germline and may be a read error. V is TRBV24-1 and J is TRBJ1-1; the match to TRBD1 covers 9 bases. This CDR3 has 15 amino acids. CDR1 is KGHDR and CDR2 is SFDVKD in the germline V gene. CDR3 bases: TGTGCCACCAGTGATCCCGGGACAGGGAACACTGAAGCTCTCTTT. Protein: CATSDPGTGNTEALF.

This clonotype was recorded at least ten times. CDR3 nucleotide sequence: TGTGCCAGTAGTATAGGGGCTTGGAACAATCAGCCCCAGCATTTT. It codes for CASSIGAWNNQPQHF. The chain recombines TRBV19 with TRBJ1-5, with D uncertain. V lost 1 base to trimming and J lost 3 bases, with 10 bases between them. CDR3 length equals 15 residues. Germline CDR1 and CDR2: LNHDA and SQIVND (reference sequence).

This clonotype was found a few times. The chain couples TRBV14 to TRBJ2-2, with a tentative D call TRBD1 (5 bases). Looked up from germline, CDR1 is SGHDN and CDR2 is FVKESK. V gave up 4 bases and J gave up 5 bases, with 17 bases separating them. The CDR3 consists of 16 residues. The CDR3 nucleotides are TGTGCCAGCAGCCGTAATATAGGGGATTGGACCGGGGAGCTGTTTTTT. As protein: CASSRNIGDWTGELFF.